This T cell receptor (beta chain) is drawn from a study of identical twins (dated by TCRdb to the mid-2010s). Study-wide context: To test whether fetal clonotypes persist, the study used deep sequencing on TCR alpha and beta repertoires from monozygotic twins, unrelated adults of various ages, and cord blood. To rule out contamination, the twin experiments were replicated at different times with different library preparation protocols. Overall results and qualifications from the work: Out-of-frame TCR alpha sequences shared between twins showed an excess of low generation-probability sequences compared with coincidental sharing between unrelated individuals. Excess twin sharing in beta out-of-frame sequences was weaker because fewer shared sequences lowered the signal-to-noise ratio. Because the same donors could not be followed over many years, the conclusions relied on cross-sectional statistical analysis. In monozygotic twins, out-of-frame TCR alpha sharing was systematically underestimated by recombination models, although the models agreed with sharing between unrelated individuals. Invariant T cells such as MAIT and iNKT could partly confound zero-insertion analyses, although diverse VJ usage argued against such confounding for most clonotypes. Abundant cord blood beta clonotypes carried fewer insertions; young adult naive repertoires showed a weaker similar trend, while memory repertoires showed none.

Relative to germline, V is 3 bases shorter and J is 6 bases shorter, with 19 bases between their ends. CDR3 length: 16 amino acids, cysteine to phenylalanine. The DNA shown is the 48-base CDR3, in frame from base 1. The germline V gene yields MNHEY for CDR1 and SVGEGT for CDR2. The library was generated by 5' RACE. The instrument given in TCRdb is Illumina HiSeq 2000. A universal primer binding site was added through template switching, and the final cDNA carried a unique molecular identifier so that TCR cDNA molecules could be counted accurately. First-strand cDNA for TCR alpha and beta chains was synthesized from specific primers in the conserved constant-segment region. To control for contamination, each cDNA library was double barcoded with a SMART-Mk sample barcode plus Illumina barcodes. TruSeq adapter sequences, together with Illumina sample barcodes, were added in two successive PCR steps. TCR alpha and beta cDNA libraries were sequenced on the Illumina HiSeq platform with custom primers. The paper's processing steps were these. Unique molecular identifiers were extracted from raw reads with MiGEC, and CDR3 positions were determined with MiXCR. For each individual, recombination models were inferred using an EM algorithm with the repgenHMM and IGoR tools. The tcR package in R was used for shared clonotype analysis, with sharing normalized by the product of cloneset sizes. To study raw recombination free of thymic and clonal selection effects, out-of-frame nonproductive sequences were analyzed. TCRdb reworked the public reads: Q25 trimming with fastp, MiXCR clone assembly, productive beta chains retained. Records with the same CDR3 protein are collapsed into one entry carrying the most frequent genes and DNA. These V and J calls rely on TCRdb rather than the paper's analysis. The sample table contains hundreds of thousands of distinct CDR3 sequences; only one count was recorded for around 8.1% of them. Together, the top ten hold around 2.1% of the sample.

This clonotype was seen a handful of times. The antigen this receptor binds is unknown. Per-nucleotide qualities are absent, and no much larger clonotype sits a single base away. Only healthy Caucasian donors were included. The twin cohort consisted of three pairs of female monozygotic twins, all aged about 18 to 29 years. Miltenyi CD45RO+ enrichment and human naive T-cell isolation kits were used to isolate memory (CD45RO+) and naive T cells from PBMC. These data were also filed under a second study, of yellow fever vaccine responses in identical twins. Drawing on the second study: According to the authors, in identical twins the way T cells responded to vaccination appeared partly convergent and partly personalized. Focusing on identical twins, the study followed the T cell clones that responded to the vaccine, and did so with precision.

This chain is built from TRBV6-2 or TRBV6-3 and TRBJ2-3; a weak D assignment points to TRBD2 (6 bases agree). Sequencing was done on a sample of memory (CD45RO+) T cells sorted from blood. The intended sense of this specimen's cell subset or site label: CD45RO+ enriched T cells. This sequence originates from a woman aged 18-29 years in good health. The DNA is as follows: TGTGCCAGCAGTTATCGGGGACTCTCCCTTGGCGATACGCAGTATTTT. Translated, it reads CASSYRGLSLGDTQYF.